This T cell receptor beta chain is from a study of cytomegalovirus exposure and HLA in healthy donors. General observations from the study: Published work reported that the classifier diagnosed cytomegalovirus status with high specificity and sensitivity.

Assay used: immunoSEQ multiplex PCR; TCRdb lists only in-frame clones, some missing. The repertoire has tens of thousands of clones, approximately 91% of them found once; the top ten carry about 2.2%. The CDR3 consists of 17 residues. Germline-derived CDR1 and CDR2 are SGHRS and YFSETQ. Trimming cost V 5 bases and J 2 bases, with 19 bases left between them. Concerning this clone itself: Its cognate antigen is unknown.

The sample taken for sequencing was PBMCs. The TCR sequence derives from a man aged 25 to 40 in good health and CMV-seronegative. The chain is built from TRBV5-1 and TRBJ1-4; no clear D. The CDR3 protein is CASSTLRGQSTNEKLFF. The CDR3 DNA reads TGCGCCAGCAGTACTCTGCGGGGTCAGAGTACTAATGAAAAACTGTTTTTT.